This T cell receptor (beta chain) was observed in a study of blood T cell repertoires in COVID-19 (dated by TCRdb to 2018 to 2021). The study in broad terms: Collaborator samples came from the United States, Italy and Spain and covered acute and convalescent phases of COVID-19. Sample metadata almost always included a de-identified subject ID, COVID-19 status, age in years and sex. Samples came from the ongoing ImmuneRACE study (first 160 participants) plus 1,254 subjects from 6 global collaborators. HLA class I and class II types, where available, came from metadata supplied by the sample provider rather than from assay-based typing. The prospective study material was composed of cDNA or gDNA derived from T cells, B-cell-depleted T cells, or PBMCs. The repertoires were made available in a free public database intended to serve as a resource for research on the immune response to SARS-CoV-2. Deeply sampled blood TCRbeta repertoires from subjects exposed to, actively infected with, or recovered from COVID-19 were included in the dataset.

In the prospective study, participants were roughly 18 to 90 years old, resided in fewer than 25 geographic areas of the United States, and were enrolled through a virtual design. Cohort assignment in the prospective study relied on participant-reported clinical history from a screening survey and a study questionnaire. Recovered participants in ImmuneRACE Cohort 3 were defined by two consecutive negative NP/OP PCR tests, clearance by a healthcare professional, or resolution of symptoms. Mobile phlebotomists in the prospective study collected whole blood, serum and a nasopharyngeal or oropharyngeal swab from every participant. Prospective study participants could optionally give additional blood draws and questionnaires over an approximately two-month period. Before DNA extraction, prospective study blood samples were shipped either frozen or at room temperature. What the study reported, not specific to this receptor: The amount of clinical and demographic metadata varied by source and participant and was provided uncurated.

As regards this clone: This clone's antigen is unknown. No clone much larger than this one lies a single base away; base qualities are absent.

The CDR3 covers 14 residues, taking in both the cysteine and the phenylalanine. Of the read, only the CDR3 DNA is kept; its 42 bases are in frame from base 1. The V end loses 5 bases and the J end loses 1 base, and a stretch of 12 bases separates them. Reading the germline V gene gives CDR1 MNHEY and CDR2 SVGEGT. TCRbeta CDR3 regions were amplified from genomic DNA using the immunoSEQ Assay, a bias-controlled multiplex PCR. The published analysis was carried out like this. The number of nucleated cells in each sample was estimated from the amplification of reference gene primers within the assay. To quantify the absolute abundance of each unique TCRbeta CDR3 rearrangement, sequence reads were collapsed and filtered. For each sample, productive Simpson clonality was calculated by taking the square root of Simpson's diversity index across productive rearrangements. The clones in this table, taken by TCRdb from immuneACCESS, are in-frame only. Not every clone is retained; where verified, under half of the shortfall comes from an unresolved V gene, and the cause of the rest is unknown. V and J calls and clone size are those listed in that table; D and trimming were worked out from the DNA. The sample records 150,000 to 250,000 clones, about 85% of which are singletons. The ten largest clones represent around 2.4% of the sample.

The chain is made from TRBV6-2 or TRBV6-3 and TRBJ2-7; the D gene cannot be named for sure. The receptor comes from a woman younger than 45 who had recovered from COVID-19. The sequenced sample was PBMCs or T cells enriched from blood (not recorded which). DNA sequence: TGTGCCAGCAGTCCACGGGTCGATTCCTACGAGCAGTACTTC. It translates as CASSPRVDSYEQYF.